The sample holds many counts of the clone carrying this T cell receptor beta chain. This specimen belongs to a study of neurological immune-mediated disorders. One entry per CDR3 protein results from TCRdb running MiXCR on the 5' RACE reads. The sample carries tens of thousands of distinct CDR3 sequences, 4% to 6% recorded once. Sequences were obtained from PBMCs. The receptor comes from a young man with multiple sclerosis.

CDR3 residues: CASSYAGSRDEQYF. CDR3 sequence (DNA): TGTGCCAGCAGCTACGCCGGGAGCCGAGACGAGCAGTACTTC. The chain joins TRBV13 to TRBJ2-7; maybe TRBD2 (6 bases). The CDR3 sequence is 14 residues long. V shed 4 bases and J shed 5 bases, with 15 bases lying between them. CDR1 is PRHDT and CDR2 is FYEKMQ in the germline V gene (reference sequence).